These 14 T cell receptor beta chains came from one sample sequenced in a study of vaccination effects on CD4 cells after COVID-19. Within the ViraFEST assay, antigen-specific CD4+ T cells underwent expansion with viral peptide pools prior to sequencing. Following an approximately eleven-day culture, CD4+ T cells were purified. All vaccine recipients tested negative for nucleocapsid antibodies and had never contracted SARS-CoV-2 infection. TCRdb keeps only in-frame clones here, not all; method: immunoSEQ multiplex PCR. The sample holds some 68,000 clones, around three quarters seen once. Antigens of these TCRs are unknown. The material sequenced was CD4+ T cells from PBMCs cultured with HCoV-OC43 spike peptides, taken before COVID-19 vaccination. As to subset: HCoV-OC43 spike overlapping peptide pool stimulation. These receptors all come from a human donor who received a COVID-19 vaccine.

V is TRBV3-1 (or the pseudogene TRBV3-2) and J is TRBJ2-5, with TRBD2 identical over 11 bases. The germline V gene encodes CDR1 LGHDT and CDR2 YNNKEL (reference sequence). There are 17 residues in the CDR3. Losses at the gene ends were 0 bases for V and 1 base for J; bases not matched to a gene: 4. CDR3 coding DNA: TGTGCCAGCAGCCAAGACACACTAGCGGGGGCCCAAGAGACCCAGTACTTC. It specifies CASSQDTLAGAQETQYF.

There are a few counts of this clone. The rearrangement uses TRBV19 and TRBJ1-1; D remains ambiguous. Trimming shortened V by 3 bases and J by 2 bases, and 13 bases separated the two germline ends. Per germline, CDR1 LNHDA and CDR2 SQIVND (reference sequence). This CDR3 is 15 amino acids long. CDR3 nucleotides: TGTGCCAGTAGTATTTCCCCGTCTCCTAACACTGAAGCTTTCTTT. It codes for CASSISPSPNTEAFF.

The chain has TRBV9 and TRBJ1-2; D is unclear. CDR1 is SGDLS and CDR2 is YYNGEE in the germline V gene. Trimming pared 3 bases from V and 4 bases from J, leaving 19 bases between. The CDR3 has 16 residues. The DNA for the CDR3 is TGTGCCAGCAGCGCATATACGACTCCGAAACTCTATGGCTACACCTTC. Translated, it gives CASSAYTTPKLYGYTF.

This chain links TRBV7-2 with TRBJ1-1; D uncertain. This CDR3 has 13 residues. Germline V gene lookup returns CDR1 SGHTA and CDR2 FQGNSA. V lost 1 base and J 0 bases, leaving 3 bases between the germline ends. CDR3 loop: CASSLVVNTEAFF. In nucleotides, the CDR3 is TGTGCCAGCAGCTTAGTAGTGAACACTGAAGCTTTCTTT.

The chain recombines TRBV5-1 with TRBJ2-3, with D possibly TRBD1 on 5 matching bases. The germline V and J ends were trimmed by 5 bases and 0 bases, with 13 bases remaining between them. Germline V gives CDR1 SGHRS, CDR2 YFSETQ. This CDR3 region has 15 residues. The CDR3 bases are TGCGCCAGCAGTCCGACAGCAGGTAGCACAGATACGCAGTATTTT. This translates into CASSPTAGSTDTQYF.

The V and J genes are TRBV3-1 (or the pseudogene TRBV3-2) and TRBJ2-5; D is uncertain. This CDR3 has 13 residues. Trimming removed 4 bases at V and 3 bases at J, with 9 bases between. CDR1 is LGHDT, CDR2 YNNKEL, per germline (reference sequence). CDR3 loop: CASSRSGEETQYF. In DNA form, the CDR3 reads TGTGCCAGCAGCCGATCCGGCGAAGAGACCCAGTACTTC.

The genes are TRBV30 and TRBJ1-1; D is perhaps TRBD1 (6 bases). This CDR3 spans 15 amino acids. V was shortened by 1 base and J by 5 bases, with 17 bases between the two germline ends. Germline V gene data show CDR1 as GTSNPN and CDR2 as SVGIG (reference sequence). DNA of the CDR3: TGTGCCTGGAGTGCTGTAGGGGGACATGGGACTGAAGCTTTCTTT. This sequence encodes CAWSAVGGHGTEAFF. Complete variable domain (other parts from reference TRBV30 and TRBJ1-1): SQTIHQWPATLVQPVGSPLSLECTVEGTSNPNLYWYRQAAGRGLQLLFYSVGIGQISSEVPQNLSASRPQDRQFILSSKKLLLSDSGFYLCAWSAVGGHGTEAFFGQGTRLTVV.

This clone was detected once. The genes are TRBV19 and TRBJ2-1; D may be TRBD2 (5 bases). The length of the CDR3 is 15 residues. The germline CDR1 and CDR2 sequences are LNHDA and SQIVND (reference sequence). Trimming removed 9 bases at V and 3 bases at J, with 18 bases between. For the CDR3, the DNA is TGTGCCAGCCTCCTTACTGCGGGCGGCTACAATGAGCAGTTCTTC. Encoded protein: CASLLTAGGYNEQFF.

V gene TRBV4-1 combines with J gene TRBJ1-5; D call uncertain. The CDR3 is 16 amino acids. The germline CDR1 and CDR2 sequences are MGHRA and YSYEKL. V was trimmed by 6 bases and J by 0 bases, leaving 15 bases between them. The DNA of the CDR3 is TGCGCCAGCAGAGCGAGCTTTTCCCCTAGCAATCAGCCCCAGCATTTT. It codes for CASRASFSPSNQPQHF.

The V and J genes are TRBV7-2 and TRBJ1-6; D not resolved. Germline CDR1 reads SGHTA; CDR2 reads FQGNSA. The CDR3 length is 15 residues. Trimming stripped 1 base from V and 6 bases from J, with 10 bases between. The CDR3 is CASSLGRAGNSPLHF. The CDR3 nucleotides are TGTGCCAGCAGCTTAGGAAGGGCTGGTAATTCACCCCTCCACTTT.

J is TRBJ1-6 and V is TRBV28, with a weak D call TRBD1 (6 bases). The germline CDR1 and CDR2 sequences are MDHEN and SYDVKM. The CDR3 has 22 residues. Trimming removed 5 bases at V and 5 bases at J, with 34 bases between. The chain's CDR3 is CASSPFDLNSDRPDTNNSPLHF. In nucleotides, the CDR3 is TGTGCCAGCAGTCCCTTTGATTTGAATTCGGACAGACCCGACACTAATAATTCACCCCTCCACTTT.

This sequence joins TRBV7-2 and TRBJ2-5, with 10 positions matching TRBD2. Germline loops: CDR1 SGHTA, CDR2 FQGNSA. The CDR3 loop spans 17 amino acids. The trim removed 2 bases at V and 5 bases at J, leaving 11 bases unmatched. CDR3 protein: CASSLKGAGGPWETQYF. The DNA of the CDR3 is TGTGCCAGCAGCTTAAAGGGAGCGGGGGGGCCGTGGGAGACCCAGTACTTC.

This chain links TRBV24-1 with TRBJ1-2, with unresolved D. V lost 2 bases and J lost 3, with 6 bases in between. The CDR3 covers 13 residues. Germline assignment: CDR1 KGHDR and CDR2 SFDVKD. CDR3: CATSDWYDYGYTF. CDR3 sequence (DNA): TGTGCCACCAGTGATTGGTACGACTATGGCTACACCTTC.

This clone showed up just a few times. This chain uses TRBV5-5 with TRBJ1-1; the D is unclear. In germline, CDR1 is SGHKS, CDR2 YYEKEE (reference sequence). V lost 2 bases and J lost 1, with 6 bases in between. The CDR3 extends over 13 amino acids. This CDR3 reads CASSFDRNTEAFF. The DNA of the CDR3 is TGTGCCAGCAGCTTCGATCGGAACACTGAAGCTTTCTTT.